This T cell receptor (beta chain) was obtained from a study of technical replicates of blood from a handful of donors (dated by TCRdb to the late 2010s). Libraries came from the immunoSEQ multiplex PCR assay. Not all clones reach the TCRdb copy of this immuneACCESS table, which keeps in-frame sequences only. Checked studies attribute under half of the gap to unresolved V genes and leave the rest unexplained. This sample lists over 50,000 clones; approximately 86% were detected once. 4% to 5.5% of the sample rests with the top ten. Remarks on this clone: The specificity of this receptor is unknown. The record has no base qualities; no much larger clone is one base away.

From the cysteine through the phenylalanine, the CDR3 covers 14 amino acids. The entry retains the CDR3 DNA only, 42 bases that are in frame from base 1. CDR1 and CDR2 are read off the germline V gene as KGHSH and LQKENI. Trimming takes 6 bases from V and 3 bases from J, and the germline ends sit 12 bases apart. The sequencing input was PBMCs. The sequence came from a human donor in good health. Some clones in this sample may be carry-over from other donors' samples. The chain was built from TRBV18 and TRBJ2-1; matching of 6 bases hints at TRBD1 as the D gene. The CDR3 region reads CASSPRDNYNEQFF. Read as DNA, the sequence is TGTGCCAGCTCCCCTAGGGACAACTACAATGAGCAGTTCTTC.